The next 22 T cell receptor beta chains were all read from a single sample in a study of blood T cell repertoires in COVID-19. Some clones are missing from TCRdb's copy, which holds only in-frame ones; the method was immunoSEQ multiplex PCR. This sample has about 120,000 clones; approximately 90% occur once, and the top ten carry approximately 4.2%. The sequencing input was peripheral blood. These TCRs come from a woman in her 50s with acute or convalescent COVID-19.

This rearrangement joins TRBV24-1 to TRBJ1-5; 10 nucleotides align to TRBD1. Germline-derived CDR1 and CDR2 are KGHDR and SFDVKD. The V segment lost 5 bases and the J segment 6 bases; nucleotides outside the gene matches: 3. CDR3 length: 14 residues. This chain's CDR3 is CATSAGQGSQPQHF. The CDR3 DNA sequence: TGTGCCACCAGTGCGGGACAGGGGAGTCAGCCCCAGCATTTT.

The rearrangement joins TRBV28 to TRBJ1-5; 7 bases are shared with TRBD1. CDR3 size: 15 residues. J lost 3 bases, V lost 3 bases, and 5 bases had no gene match. CDR1 and CDR2 (germline): MDHEN, SYDVKM. CDR3 sequence: CASSFSDRDNQPQHF. In DNA, the CDR3 is TGTGCCAGCAGTTTTTCAGACAGGGACAATCAGCCCCAGCATTTT.

The chain combines TRBV19 with TRBJ2-5; 11 nucleotides line up with TRBD1. With V trimmed by 4 bases and J by 3 bases, 4 bases remained unmatched. Germline V gene data show CDR1 as LNHDA and CDR2 as SQIVND (reference sequence). The CDR3 runs 15 residues. The CDR3 sequence: CASSTGQGVEETQYF. The CDR3 nucleotides are TGTGCCAGTAGTACGGGACAGGGGGTGGAAGAGACCCAGTACTTC.

J is TRBJ1-1 and V is TRBV3-1 (or the pseudogene TRBV3-2); D unresolved. From germline, CDR1 is LGHDT and CDR2 YNNKEL (reference sequence). V shed 5 bases and J shed 6 bases, with 19 bases lying between them. The CDR3 loop spans 15 amino acids. This chain's CDR3 is CASSSGSGVRSEAFF. CDR3 nucleotide sequence: TGTGCCAGCAGCTCTGGATCCGGGGTAAGATCTGAAGCTTTCTTT.

The chain is built from TRBV15 and TRBJ1-2; tentative D call: TRBD1 (6 bases). Trimming left V 4 bases short and J 0 bases short, with 18 bases between. The germline CDR1 and CDR2 sequences are LNHNV and YYDKDF (reference sequence). The CDR3 sequence is 17 residues long. CDR3 nucleotide sequence: TGTGCCACCAGCATCCGCAGGGGATCTAGAGCTAACTATGGCTACACCTTC. Translation: CATSIRRGSRANYGYTF.

This clone was seen more than once but under ten times. The CDR3 is CASSYAAEAFF. CDR3 coding DNA: TGTGCCAGCAGTTACGCGGCTGAAGCTTTCTTT. This chain joins TRBV6-2 or TRBV6-3 and TRBJ1-1; D is undetermined. Trimming stripped 2 bases from V and 6 bases from J, with 4 bases between. The CDR3 runs 11 residues. CDR1 and CDR2 (germline): MNHEY, SVGEGT.

The rearrangement links TRBV10-3 to TRBJ1-1; maybe TRBD1 (6 bases). V lost 8 bases and J lost 8, with 12 bases in between. This CDR3 region has 11 residues. Germline assignment: CDR1 ENHRY and CDR2 SYGVKD. CDR3 sequence reads: CAISEDSEAFF. The CDR3 nucleotides read TGTGCCATCTCCGAGGACAGCGAAGCTTTCTTT.

The chain joins TRBV24-1 to TRBJ1-5, with D unclear. Per the germline V gene, CDR1 is KGHDR and CDR2 is SFDVKD. The CDR3 totals 14 residues. V shed 3 bases and J shed 9 bases, with 14 bases lying between them. The CDR3, as DNA: TGTGCCACCAGTGATATCCTATCCCGAGGGCCCCAGCATTTT. Amino acid sequence: CATSDILSRGPQHF.

The chain couples TRBV7-7 to TRBJ2-1; TRBD1 matches at 7 bases. V shed 8 bases, J shed 2 bases, and the junction held 9 bases outside the gene matches. The germline CDR1 and CDR2 sequences are SSHAT and FNYEAQ (reference sequence). The CDR3 length is 15 residues. The CDR3 region has the DNA TGTGCCAGCTCCACCGGGACAGCAGCCTACAATGAGCAGTTCTTC. It is translated as CASSTGTAAYNEQFF.

This chain uses TRBV5-1 with TRBJ1-1, with a possible D match to TRBD1 (6 bases). Germline loops: CDR1 SGHRS, CDR2 YFSETQ. The CDR3 is 14 amino acids. Trimming cost V 3 bases and J 1 base, with 10 bases left between them. The CDR3 sequence: CASSSQGRNTEAFF. DNA for the CDR3: TGCGCCAGCAGCTCCCAGGGGCGGAACACTGAAGCTTTCTTT. Together with reference TRBV5-1 and TRBJ1-1, the CDR3 gives the full variable domain: KAGVTQTPRYLIKTRGQQVTLSCSPISGHRSVSWYQQTPGQGLQFLFEYFSETQRNKGNFPGRFSGRQFSNSRSEMNVSTLELGDSALYLCASSSQGRNTEAFFGQGTRLTVV.

The chain joins TRBV19 to TRBJ1-2; perhaps TRBD1 as D (6 bases). CDR3 length equals 14 residues. Trimming shortened V by 7 bases and J by 0 bases, and 12 bases separated the two germline ends. Germline V CDR1 and CDR2: LNHDA, SQIVND (reference sequence). The CDR3 region has the DNA TGTGCCAGTACGCAGGGGCTTTCTAACTATGGCTACACCTTC. It encodes CASTQGLSNYGYTF. The whole variable domain, filled in from reference TRBV19 and TRBJ1-2, reads DGGITQSPKYLFRKEGQNVTLSCEQNLNHDAMYWYRQDPGQGLRLIYYSQIVNDFQKGDIAEGYSVSREKKESFPLTVTSAQKNPTAFYLCASTQGLSNYGYTFGSGTRLTVV.

The gene calls are TRBV15 and TRBJ2-5; D is possibly TRBD2 (6 bases). From germline, CDR1 is LNHNV and CDR2 YYDKDF (reference sequence). This CDR3 spans 12 amino acids. V lost 7 bases to trimming and J lost 4 bases, with 10 bases between them. CDR3 sequence (DNA): TGTGCCACCAAGCAGGGAGGAGAGACCCAGTACTTC. Protein: CATKQGGETQYF.

J is TRBJ2-5 and V is TRBV3-1 (or the pseudogene TRBV3-2), with 10 bases aligning to TRBD2. Germline trimming cut 1 base from V and 5 bases from J; bases unmatched to any gene: 7. CDR1 LGHDT and CDR2 YNNKEL come from the germline V gene (reference sequence). This CDR3 has 16 residues. For the CDR3, the DNA is TGTGCCAGCAGCCAAGTGAGGAGCGGGAGGGGGGAGACCCAGTACTTC. Its translation is CASSQVRSGRGETQYF.

The chain combines TRBV6-6 with TRBJ1-5, with D perhaps TRBD1 (5 bases). This CDR3 is built from 16 residues. Germline V CDR1 and CDR2: MNHNY, SVGAGI (reference sequence). V shed 2 bases and J shed 0 bases, with 11 bases lying between them. As DNA, the CDR3 is TGTGCCAGCAGTTACGGGAGGGGTCCTAGCAATCAGCCCCAGCATTTT. It codes for CASSYGRGPSNQPQHF.

The gene calls are TRBV12-3 or TRBV12-4 and TRBJ1-1; a possible D gene is TRBD1 (5 bases). This CDR3 has 13 amino acids. Trimming cost V 5 bases and J 1 base, with 8 bases left between them. The CDR3 reads CASSAGQNTEAFF. In nucleotides, the CDR3 is TGTGCCAGCAGTGCAGGGCAGAACACTGAAGCTTTCTTT.

V and J are TRBV7-9 and TRBJ2-3; tentative D call: TRBD2 (6 bases). The V gene lost 1 base and the J gene lost 0 bases, with 11 bases spanning the gap. CDR3 length: 16 residues. Germline CDR1 SEHNR, CDR2 FQNEAQ (reference sequence). DNA of the CDR3: TGTGCCAGCAGCTTAGACCCGGGACTTAGCACAGATACGCAGTATTTT. Protein product: CASSLDPGLSTDTQYF.

The chain uses TRBV19 and TRBJ2-1; D remains unclear. With 4 bases removed from V and 6 bases from J, the gap between germline ends came to 7 bases. The CDR3 is 12 residues long. CDR1 and CDR2 (germline): LNHDA, SQIVND (reference sequence). The CDR3 is CASSRARNEQFF. DNA for the CDR3: TGTGCCAGTAGTAGGGCCCGCAATGAGCAGTTCTTC.

The CDR3 DNA is TGCGCCAGCAGCTGGGGGACATCGAACACTGAAGCTTTCTTT. This encodes CASSWGTSNTEAFF. The gene calls are TRBV5-1 and TRBJ1-1, with a tentative D call TRBD1 (6 bases). Trimming stripped 3 bases from V and 1 base from J, with 10 bases between. The CDR3 is 14 residues long. From germline, CDR1 is SGHRS and CDR2 YFSETQ.

This clone was picked up one time. The V gene is TRBV25-1, the J gene TRBJ1-1; D possibly corresponds to TRBD1 (5 bases). The V gene's germline CDR1 is MGHDK and CDR2 SYGVNS. The V end was cut by 3 bases, the J end by 1 base, with 9 bases between. The CDR3 spans 14 residues. This chain's CDR3 is CASSELDRNTEAFF. The CDR3 nucleotides are TGTGCCAGCAGTGAGCTCGACAGGAACACTGAAGCTTTCTTT.

The gene calls are TRBV19 and TRBJ1-1; perhaps TRBD1 as D (6 bases). The ends were cut back, 9 bases at V and 1 base at J, with 12 bases in the middle. Germline V gene data show CDR1 as LNHDA and CDR2 as SQIVND (reference sequence). The CDR3 consists of 13 residues. CDR3 nucleotide sequence: TGTGCCAGCAAAACAGGGCCGAACACTGAAGCTTTCTTT. This encodes CASKTGPNTEAFF.

The chain is built from TRBV28 and TRBJ1-6, with no clear D. Trimming left V 3 bases short and J 10 bases short, with 13 bases between. CDR1 is MDHEN, CDR2 SYDVKM, per germline. The CDR3 sequence is 14 residues long. This CDR3 is CASSFPRVVSPLHF. The DNA for the CDR3 is TGTGCCAGCAGTTTCCCTAGAGTGGTCTCACCCCTCCACTTT. Full variable domain (outside the CDR3, taken from reference TRBV28 and TRBJ1-6): DVKVTQSSRYLVKRTGEKVFLECVQDMDHENMFWYRQDPGLGLRLIYFSYDVKMKEKGDIPEGYSVSREKKERFSLILESASTNQTSMYLCASSFPRVVSPLHFGNGTRLTVT.

J is TRBJ2-7 and V is TRBV30; D is perhaps TRBD1 (6 bases). The V end was cut by 5 bases, the J end by 1 base, with 12 bases between. CDR3 size: 13 residues. Germline-derived CDR1 and CDR2 are GTSNPN and SVGIG (reference sequence). The CDR3 nucleotides are TGTGCCTGGGATGAAGGACAGTCCTACGAGCAGTACTTC. This gives the protein CAWDEGQSYEQYF.